This T cell receptor (beta chain) was captured by sequencing in a study of OX40 agonist ivuxolimab in advanced cancers. Study in general: Patients undergoing dose escalation presented with hepatocellular carcinoma, melanoma, renal cell or head and neck cancer. General study results and limits: The mean number of expanded clones was higher in CD8+ T cells than in CD4+. The study did not work out the antigen specificity of the expanded peripheral T cells.

This table comes from immunoSEQ multiplex PCR, and its TCRdb copy is limited to in-frame clones, with some not included. The repertoire consists of around 62,000 clones, with 80% to 90% occurring once and the leading ten covering approximately 2.4%. This CDR3 comprises 15 residues. V shed 4 bases and J 5 bases; nucleotides not matched to a gene: 8. Germline CDR1 reads SGHRS; CDR2 reads YFSETQ. The table lists this clone with a few counts. The antigen remains unidentified. The chain is built from TRBV5-1 and TRBJ1-4; 7 bases align to TRBD1. The clonotype was recovered from an adult with an advanced solid tumor such as melanoma, head and neck, liver or kidney cancer. The sample was CD4+ or CD8+ T cells sorted from blood, taken in a trial of the OX40 agonist ivuxolimab. The CDR3 coding sequence is TGCGCCAGCAGCCCCCGGGGGACAGAAAATGAAAAACTGTTTTTT. Translation: CASSPRGTENEKLFF.